Shown below are 32 T cell receptor beta chains from a single sample sequenced in a study of blood T cell repertoires in COVID-19. TCRdb keeps only in-frame clones here, not all; method: immunoSEQ multiplex PCR. The sample has about 160,000 clones; roughly 90% are singletons. What was sequenced was PBMCs or T cells enriched from blood (not recorded which). Receptor source: a woman aged 50 to 65 who had recovered from COVID-19.

This chain joins TRBV4-1 and TRBJ2-1; D perhaps matches TRBD1 (5 bases). V gave up 2 bases and J gave up 4 bases, with 12 bases separating them. The V gene's germline CDR1 is MGHRA and CDR2 YSYEKL. The CDR3 length is 15 residues. The CDR3, as DNA: TGCGCCAGCAGCCAACTGGGGCAGGGTTACAATGAGCAGTTCTTC. Its protein product is CASSQLGQGYNEQFF.

The V and J genes are TRBV28 and TRBJ1-1; 7 nucleotides agree with TRBD1. Looked up from germline, CDR1 is MDHEN and CDR2 is SYDVKM. This CDR3 contains 10 residues. V shed 7 bases, J shed 10 bases, and the junction held 3 bases outside the gene matches. The CDR3 DNA is TGTGCCAGCACAGGGGGGATAGCTTTCTTT. Protein sequence: CASTGGIAFF.

The rearrangement joins TRBV6-4 to TRBJ2-3; 9 positions match TRBD1. The CDR3 is 16 residues long. Losses at the gene ends were 6 bases for V and 0 bases for J; bases not matched to a gene: 7. Per germline, CDR1 MRHNA and CDR2 SNTAGT. The CDR3 DNA sequence: TGTGCCAGCAGCAAACAGGGGGCCATTAGCACAGATACGCAGTATTTT. This codes for CASSKQGAISTDTQYF.

The chain employs TRBV7-8 and TRBJ1-1; 7 bases are shared with TRBD1. The CDR3 contains 16 residues. V was clipped by 5 bases and J by 0 bases; unmatched bases: 9. Germline V gene data show CDR1 as SGHVS and CDR2 as FQNEAQ. The DNA for the CDR3 is TGTGCCAGCAGCCCCCGGGCAGGGGGGCTGAACACTGAAGCTTTCTTT. Protein: CASSPRAGGLNTEAFF.

The chain combines TRBV9 with TRBJ2-5, with D possibly matching TRBD2 (6 bases). The length of the CDR3 is 16 residues. Germline assignment: CDR1 SGDLS and CDR2 YYNGEE. Trimming stripped 0 bases from V and 4 bases from J, with 16 bases between. The CDR3 DNA is TGTGCCAGCAGCGTAGAAGCGCGGGGATCGGCAGAGACCCAGTACTTC. As protein: CASSVEARGSAETQYF.

The chain is built from TRBV7-3 and TRBJ2-2; TRBD2 matches 16 bases. Germline-derived CDR1 and CDR2 are SGHTA and FQGTGA. The CDR3 runs 19 residues. Losses at the gene ends were 6 bases for V and 6 bases for J; bases not matched to a gene: 13. The DNA of the CDR3 is TGTGCCAGCAGACGAACCCCGGGACTAGCGGGGGGGCCTTCCGGGGAGCTGTTTTTT. It yields the protein CASRRTPGLAGGPSGELFF.

V and J are TRBV7-2 and TRBJ2-3; TRBD1 matches 9 bases. V lost 6 bases and J lost 4; bases outside the gene matches: 8. There are 15 residues in the CDR3. Per the germline V gene, CDR1 is SGHTA and CDR2 is FQGNSA. CDR3 in amino acids: CASRSGTGSADTQYF. CDR3 in DNA: TGTGCCAGCAGGTCCGGGACAGGGAGCGCAGATACGCAGTATTTT.

The chain uses TRBV4-2 and TRBJ1-1, with unresolved D. Germline V gene lookup returns CDR1 LGHNA and CDR2 YNFKEQ. The length of the CDR3 is 15 residues. Trimming stripped 0 bases from V and 2 bases from J, with 10 bases between. The CDR3 is CASSQEYGPNTEAFF. CDR3 DNA sequence: TGTGCCAGCAGCCAAGAATACGGTCCCAACACTGAAGCTTTCTTT.

The V and J genes are TRBV19 and TRBJ1-5, with TRBD1 matching over 9 bases. Germline V gives CDR1 LNHDA, CDR2 SQIVND (reference sequence). This CDR3 has 15 residues. V shed 5 bases, J shed 6 bases, and the junction held 8 bases outside the gene matches. Here the CDR3 DNA reads TGTGCCAGTAGTTTGGGACAGGGATGGGTTCAGCCCCAGCATTTT. It codes for CASSLGQGWVQPQHF.

This rearrangement joins TRBV6-5 to TRBJ2-2; D call uncertain. Trimming removed 0 bases from V and 0 bases from J, with 8 bases in between. From germline, CDR1 is MNHEY and CDR2 SVGAGI. This CDR3 has 16 residues. This CDR3 is CASSYSHFANTGELFF. The CDR3, as DNA: TGTGCCAGCAGTTACTCCCACTTCGCGAACACCGGGGAGCTGTTTTTT.

The genes are TRBV5-1 and TRBJ2-7; maybe TRBD1 (5 bases). Per the germline V gene, CDR1 is SGHRS and CDR2 is YFSETQ. The CDR3 extends over 16 amino acids. The germline V and J ends were trimmed by 3 bases and 3 bases, with 19 bases remaining between them. The CDR3 here is CASSSSTGLGSYEQYF. Written as DNA, the CDR3 is TGCGCCAGCAGCTCCTCCACAGGTCTGGGTAGCTACGAGCAGTACTTC.

The V gene is TRBV19, the J gene TRBJ1-4, with D maybe TRBD1 (6 bases). The CDR3 runs 16 residues. The germline V and J ends were trimmed by 3 bases and 1 base, with 12 bases remaining between them. Germline V lookup: CDR1 LNHDA, CDR2 SQIVND (reference sequence). The CDR3: CASSIQGTLTNEKLFF. The CDR3 nucleotides read TGTGCCAGTAGTATCCAAGGGACACTAACTAATGAAAAACTGTTTTTT.

V and J are TRBV7-2 and TRBJ2-1, with a possible D match to TRBD2 (5 bases). CDR1 is SGHTA, CDR2 FQGNSA, per germline. This CDR3 has 16 amino acids. V lost 0 bases and J 3 bases, leaving 12 bases between the germline ends. Here the CDR3 DNA reads TGTGCCAGCAGCTTAGCGTCGGGGAGCGTCTACAATGAGCAGTTCTTC. Protein sequence: CASSLASGSVYNEQFF. Variable domain in full (rest from reference TRBV7-2 and TRBJ2-1): GAGVSQSPSNKVTEKGKDVELRCDPISGHTALYWYRQSLGQGLEFLIYFQGNSAPDKSGLPSDRFSAERTGGSVSTLTIQRTQQEDSAVYLCASSLASGSVYNEQFFGPGTRLTVL.

V and J are TRBV7-8 and TRBJ1-1; D gene uncertain. Germline V gene data show CDR1 as SGHVS and CDR2 as FQNEAQ. The CDR3 runs 15 residues. Trimming took 5 bases from V and 4 from J, leaving 17 bases between them. Written as DNA, the CDR3 is TGTGCCAGCAGCCCTCAGGTGAACTCTGCCACTGAAGCTTTCTTT. This gives the protein CASSPQVNSATEAFF.

The chain employs TRBV7-2 and TRBJ2-1; D unclear. Trimming left V 0 bases short and J 4 bases short, with 7 bases between. Germline-derived CDR1 and CDR2 are SGHTA and FQGNSA. This CDR3 has 14 amino acids. CDR3 sequence: CASSLALEYNEQFF. In nucleotides, the CDR3 is TGTGCCAGCAGCTTAGCGCTGGAGTACAATGAGCAGTTCTTC.

There are a few counts of this clone. The J gene is TRBJ2-3, the V gene TRBV12-3 or TRBV12-4, with a possible D match to TRBD2 (5 bases). This CDR3 comprises 12 residues. V lost 3 bases and J lost 5, with 6 bases in between. Here the CDR3 DNA reads TGTGCCAGCAGTTTCACTAGAGATACGCAGTATTTT. This sequence encodes CASSFTRDTQYF.

CDR3 in DNA: TGTGCCTGGCGGTGGACTTATGGCTACACCTTC. Translating it yields CAWRWTYGYTF. This chain uses TRBV30 with TRBJ1-2; no reliable D call. V gave up 5 bases and J gave up 5 bases, with 9 bases separating them. The CDR3 covers 11 residues. Germline CDR1 GTSNPN, CDR2 SVGIG (reference sequence).

This rearrangement joins TRBV18 to TRBJ2-7, with TRBD1 identical over 7 bases. With V trimmed by 6 bases and J by 2 bases, 19 bases remained unmatched. Germline V gene lookup returns CDR1 KGHSH and CDR2 LQKENI. The CDR3 spans 18 residues. The CDR3 region is CASSPPRPGTASTYEQYF. CDR3 DNA sequence: TGTGCCAGCTCGCCGCCCAGGCCCGGGACAGCTAGTACCTACGAGCAGTACTTC. Supplemented by reference TRBV18 and TRBJ2-7, the full variable domain reads NAGVMQNPRHLVRRRGQEARLRCSPMKGHSHVYWYRQLPEEGLKFMVYLQKENIIDESGMPKERFSAEFPKEGPSILRIQQVVRGDSAAYFCASSPPRPGTASTYEQYFGPGTRLTVT.

The gene calls are TRBV6-1 and TRBJ1-2; 9 bases align to TRBD1. Trimming took 2 bases from V and 6 from J; bases not matched to a gene: 7. The CDR3 is 15 residues long. From germline, CDR1 is MNHNS and CDR2 SASEGT. As DNA, the CDR3 is TGTGCCAGCAGTGAATTCCGACAGGGGGGAAATGGCTACACCTTC. Encoded protein: CASSEFRQGGNGYTF.

The genes are TRBV9 and TRBJ2-7; D uncertain. V was clipped by 0 bases and J by 0 bases, with 10 bases between them. The CDR3 runs 15 residues. CDR1 SGDLS and CDR2 YYNGEE come from the germline V gene. CDR3 region: CASSVDSVSSYEQYF. DNA for the CDR3: TGTGCCAGCAGCGTAGACTCCGTGAGCTCCTACGAGCAGTACTTC.

This clone was recorded only once. J is TRBJ1-2 and V is TRBV21-1; no DNA check was done on the table's D call, TRBD1. TRBV21-1 is deemed a pseudogene. The CDR3 has 12 residues. CDR3 residues: CASSEQGRGYTF. The CDR3 region has the DNA TGTGCCAGCAGCGAACAGGGTCGTGGCTACACCTTC.

The chain combines TRBV24-1 with TRBJ2-3; no clear D gene. Germline-derived CDR1 and CDR2 are KGHDR and SFDVKD. Trimming shortened V by 3 bases and J by 4 bases, and 7 bases separated the two germline ends. The CDR3 has 13 residues. Here the CDR3 DNA reads TGTGCCACCAGTGATCCGAGCCCAGATACGCAGTATTTT. Amino acid sequence: CATSDPSPDTQYF.

CDR3 region: CASSSGWNEQFF. CDR3 coding DNA: TGTGCCAGCTCATCAGGGTGGAATGAGCAGTTCTTC. The chain couples TRBV18 to TRBJ2-1; D may be TRBD1 (5 bases). This CDR3 has 12 residues. Trimming removed 5 bases from V and 7 bases from J, with 9 bases in between. The germline CDR1 and CDR2 sequences are KGHSH and LQKENI.

The genes are TRBV7-9 and TRBJ1-1; D is unresolved. CDR3 length: 12 residues. Trimming left V 3 bases short and J 5 bases short, with 7 bases between. In germline, CDR1 is SEHNR, CDR2 FQNEAQ (reference sequence). The CDR3 DNA reads as TGTGCCAGCAGCTTCTTCGGGACTGAAGCTTTCTTT. Its protein product is CASSFFGTEAFF.

The J gene is TRBJ1-3, the V gene TRBV7-9; 12 bases map to TRBD1. Germline V CDR1 and CDR2: SEHNR, FQNEAQ (reference sequence). This CDR3 spans 18 amino acids. Trimming removed 6 bases from V and 2 bases from J; junction bases left unmatched: 11. CDR3 DNA: TGTGCCAGCAGTTCCCCTCCCGGGACAGGGGGCCCTGGAAACACCATATATTTT. As protein: CASSSPPGTGGPGNTIYF.

The chain links TRBV18 to TRBJ1-1; TRBD1 matches at 10 bases. With V trimmed by 4 bases and J by 8 bases, 4 bases remained unmatched. This CDR3 has 13 residues. CDR1 is KGHSH and CDR2 is LQKENI in the germline V gene. The CDR3 DNA reads TGTGCCAGCTCACTGACAGGGGGCAGAGAAGCTTTCTTT. Translated, it gives CASSLTGGREAFF.

This chain connects TRBV20-1 to TRBJ1-2; TRBD1 might be the D (6 bases). This CDR3 is built from 11 residues. Germline V CDR1 and CDR2: DFQATT, SNEGSKA (reference sequence). Trimming cost V 4 bases and J 6 bases, with 9 bases left between them. The CDR3 spells CSATQGDGYTF. CDR3 nucleotide sequence: TGCAGTGCTACACAGGGAGATGGCTACACCTTC.

This clone was found once. The rearrangement uses TRBV6-2 or TRBV6-3 and TRBJ2-7; possibly TRBD1 for D (5 bases). This CDR3 spans 15 amino acids. Germline assignment: CDR1 MNHEY and CDR2 SVGEGT. Trimming removed 6 bases from V and 0 bases from J, with 15 bases in between. DNA of the CDR3: TGTGCCAGCAGCCCTTCAGGGCTCAGCTCCTACGAGCAGTACTTC. It codes for CASSPSGLSSYEQYF.

V is TRBV5-6 and J is TRBJ1-4, with D tentatively TRBD1 (6 bases). The V and J ends lost 5 bases and 7 bases respectively, with 12 bases between them. The CDR3 runs to 13 residues. The germline gives CDR1 SGHDT, CDR2 YYEEEE. The CDR3 DNA reads TGTGCCAGCAGACAACAGGGAGTTGAAAAACTGTTTTTT. Residues: CASRQQGVEKLFF.

The J gene is TRBJ1-1, the V gene TRBV5-1, with TRBD1 matching 7 bases. The germline CDR1 and CDR2 sequences are SGHRS and YFSETQ. After removal of 4 bases from V and 1 base from J, the junction contained 7 bases not matched to a gene. The CDR3 spans 15 residues. CDR3 protein: CASSGMGQKNTEAFF. CDR3 bases: TGCGCCAGCAGCGGGATGGGACAGAAGAACACTGAAGCTTTCTTT.

The chain recombines TRBV12-3 or TRBV12-4 with TRBJ1-4, with D uncertain. The V and J ends lost 5 bases and 12 bases respectively, with 10 bases between them. This CDR3 is built from 11 residues. The CDR3: CASSGMGELFF. The CDR3 bases are TGTGCCAGCAGTGGGATGGGAGAACTGTTTTTT.

The chain employs TRBV6-5 and TRBJ2-7, with 7 bases fitting TRBD1. The V gene end was trimmed by 6 bases and the J gene end by 2 bases; junction bases not matched to a gene: 7. The CDR3 is 14 amino acids. Germline loops: CDR1 MNHEY, CDR2 SVGAGI. The CDR3: CASRLRTGPYEQYF. For the CDR3, the DNA is TGTGCCAGCAGACTAAGGACAGGTCCCTACGAGCAGTACTTC.